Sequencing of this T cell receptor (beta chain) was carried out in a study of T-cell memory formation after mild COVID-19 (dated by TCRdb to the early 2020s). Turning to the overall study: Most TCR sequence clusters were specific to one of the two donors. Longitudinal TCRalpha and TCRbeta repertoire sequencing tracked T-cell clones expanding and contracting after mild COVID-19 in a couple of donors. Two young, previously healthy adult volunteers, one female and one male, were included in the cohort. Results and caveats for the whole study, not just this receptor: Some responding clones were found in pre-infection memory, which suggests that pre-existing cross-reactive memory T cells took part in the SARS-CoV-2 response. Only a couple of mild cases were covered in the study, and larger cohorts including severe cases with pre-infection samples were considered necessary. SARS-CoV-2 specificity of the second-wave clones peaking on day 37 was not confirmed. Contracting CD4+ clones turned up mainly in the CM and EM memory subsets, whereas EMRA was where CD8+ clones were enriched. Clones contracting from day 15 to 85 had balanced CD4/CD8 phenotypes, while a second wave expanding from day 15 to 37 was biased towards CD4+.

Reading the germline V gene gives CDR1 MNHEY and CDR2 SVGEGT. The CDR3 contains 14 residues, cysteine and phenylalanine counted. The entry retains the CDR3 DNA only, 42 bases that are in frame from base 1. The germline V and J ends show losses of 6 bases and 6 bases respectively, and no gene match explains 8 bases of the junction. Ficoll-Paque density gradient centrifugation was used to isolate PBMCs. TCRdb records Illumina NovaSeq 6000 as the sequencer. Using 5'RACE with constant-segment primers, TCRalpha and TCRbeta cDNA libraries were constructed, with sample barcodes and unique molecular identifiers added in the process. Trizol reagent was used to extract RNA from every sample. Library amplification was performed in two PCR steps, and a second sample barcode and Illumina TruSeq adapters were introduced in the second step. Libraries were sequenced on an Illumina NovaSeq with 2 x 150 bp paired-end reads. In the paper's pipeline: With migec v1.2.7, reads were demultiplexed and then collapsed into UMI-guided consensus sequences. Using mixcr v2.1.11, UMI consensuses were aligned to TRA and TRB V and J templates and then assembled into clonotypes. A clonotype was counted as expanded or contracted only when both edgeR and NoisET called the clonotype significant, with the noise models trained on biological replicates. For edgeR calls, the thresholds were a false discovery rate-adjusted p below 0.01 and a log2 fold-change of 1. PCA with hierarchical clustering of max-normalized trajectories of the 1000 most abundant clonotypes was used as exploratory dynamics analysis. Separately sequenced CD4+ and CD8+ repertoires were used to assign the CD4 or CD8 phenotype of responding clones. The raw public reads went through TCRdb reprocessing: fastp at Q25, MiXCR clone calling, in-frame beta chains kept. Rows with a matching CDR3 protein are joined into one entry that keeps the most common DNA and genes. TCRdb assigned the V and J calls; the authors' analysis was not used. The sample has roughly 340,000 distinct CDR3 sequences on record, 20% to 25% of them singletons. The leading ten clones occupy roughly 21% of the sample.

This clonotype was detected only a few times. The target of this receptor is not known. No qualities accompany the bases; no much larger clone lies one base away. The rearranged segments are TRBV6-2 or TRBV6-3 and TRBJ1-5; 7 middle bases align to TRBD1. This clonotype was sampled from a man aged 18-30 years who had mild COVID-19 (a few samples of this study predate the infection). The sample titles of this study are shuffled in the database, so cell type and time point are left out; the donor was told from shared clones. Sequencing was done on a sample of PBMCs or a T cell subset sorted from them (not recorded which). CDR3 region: CASSLGQQSQPQHF. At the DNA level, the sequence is TGTGCCAGCAGCCTGGGACAGCAAAGTCAGCCCCAGCATTTT.